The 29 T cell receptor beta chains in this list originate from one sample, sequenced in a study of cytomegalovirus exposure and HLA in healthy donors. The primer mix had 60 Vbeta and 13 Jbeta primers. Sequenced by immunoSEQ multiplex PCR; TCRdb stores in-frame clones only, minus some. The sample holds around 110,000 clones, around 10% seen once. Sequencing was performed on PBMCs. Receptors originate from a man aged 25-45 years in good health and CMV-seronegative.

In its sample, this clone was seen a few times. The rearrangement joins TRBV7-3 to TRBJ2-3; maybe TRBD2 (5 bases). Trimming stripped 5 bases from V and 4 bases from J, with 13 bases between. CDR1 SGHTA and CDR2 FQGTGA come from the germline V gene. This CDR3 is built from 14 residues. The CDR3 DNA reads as TGTGCCAGCAGCCAAATTGGGAGAGCAGATACGCAGTATTTT. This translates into CASSQIGRADTQYF.

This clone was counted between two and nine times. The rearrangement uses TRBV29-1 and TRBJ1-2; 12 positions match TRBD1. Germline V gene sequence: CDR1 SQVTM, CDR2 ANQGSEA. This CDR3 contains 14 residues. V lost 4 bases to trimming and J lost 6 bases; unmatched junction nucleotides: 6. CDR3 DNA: TGCAGCGTTGGACGGGACAGGGGGCTGGATGGCTACACCTTC. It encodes CSVGRDRGLDGYTF.

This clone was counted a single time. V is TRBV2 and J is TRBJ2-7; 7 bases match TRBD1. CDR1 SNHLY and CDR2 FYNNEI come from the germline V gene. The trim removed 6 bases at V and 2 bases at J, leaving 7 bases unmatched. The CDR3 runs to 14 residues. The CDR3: CASSDRDSTYEQYF. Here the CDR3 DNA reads TGTGCCAGCAGCGACCGGGACAGTACCTACGAGCAGTACTTC.

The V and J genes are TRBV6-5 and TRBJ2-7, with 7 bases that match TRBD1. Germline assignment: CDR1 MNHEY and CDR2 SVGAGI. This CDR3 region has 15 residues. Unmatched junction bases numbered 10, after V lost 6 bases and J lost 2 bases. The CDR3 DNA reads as TGTGCCAGCAGAAGTAGACGGACAGGAGCCTACGAGCAGTACTTC. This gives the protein CASRSRRTGAYEQYF.

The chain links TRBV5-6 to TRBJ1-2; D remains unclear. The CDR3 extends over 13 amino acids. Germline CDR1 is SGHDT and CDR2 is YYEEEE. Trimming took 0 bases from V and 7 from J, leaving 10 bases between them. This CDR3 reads CASSLEPTAGYTF. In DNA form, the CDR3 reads TGTGCCAGCAGCTTGGAACCGACTGCTGGCTACACCTTC.

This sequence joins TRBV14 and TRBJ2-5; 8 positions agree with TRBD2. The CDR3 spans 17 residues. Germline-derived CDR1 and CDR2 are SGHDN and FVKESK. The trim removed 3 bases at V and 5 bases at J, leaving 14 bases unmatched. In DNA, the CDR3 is TGTGCCAGCAGCCATTGGGCTAGCGGGCCGACCGGGGAGACCCAGTACTTC. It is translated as CASSHWASGPTGETQYF. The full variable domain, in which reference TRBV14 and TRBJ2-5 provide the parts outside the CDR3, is EAGVTQFPSHSVIEKGQTVTLRCDPISGHDNLYWYRRVMGKEIKFLLHFVKESKQDESGMPNNRFLAERTGGTYSTLKVQPAELEDSGVYFCASSHWASGPTGETQYFGPGTRLLVL.

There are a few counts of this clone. For the CDR3, the DNA is TGTGCCAGCAGCTTAGTGGGAACGGGGGAGCAGTTCTTC. Its translation: CASSLVGTGEQFF. The chain recombines TRBV11-2 with TRBJ2-1; possibly TRBD2 for D (5 bases). V was pared by 1 base and J by 10 bases, with 11 bases between. The CDR3 is made up of 13 amino acids. Germline CDR1 and CDR2: SGHAT and FQNNGV.

The CDR3 here is CASSSHGRSYEQYF. The DNA for the CDR3 is TGTGCCAGCAGCTCGCATGGGAGGTCCTACGAGCAGTACTTC. The rearrangement uses TRBV13 and TRBJ2-7; possible D gene TRBD2, 6 bases. This CDR3 comprises 14 residues. Germline-derived CDR1 and CDR2 are PRHDT and FYEKMQ (reference sequence). Trimming cost V 4 bases and J 1 base, with 11 bases left between them.

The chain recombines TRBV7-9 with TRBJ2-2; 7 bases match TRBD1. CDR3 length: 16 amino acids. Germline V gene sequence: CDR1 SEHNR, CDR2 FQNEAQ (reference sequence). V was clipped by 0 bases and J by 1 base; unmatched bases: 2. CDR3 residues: CASSLADRENTGELFF. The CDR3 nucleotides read TGTGCCAGCAGCTTAGCAGACAGGGAGAACACCGGGGAGCTGTTTTTT.

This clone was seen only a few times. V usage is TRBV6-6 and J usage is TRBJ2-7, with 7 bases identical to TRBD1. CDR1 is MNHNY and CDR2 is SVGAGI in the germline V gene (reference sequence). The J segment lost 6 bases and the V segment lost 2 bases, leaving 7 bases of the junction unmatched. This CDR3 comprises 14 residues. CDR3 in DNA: TGTGCCAGCAGTTACCTAGTATCAGGGGGCGAGCAGTACTTC. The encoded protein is CASSYLVSGGEQYF.

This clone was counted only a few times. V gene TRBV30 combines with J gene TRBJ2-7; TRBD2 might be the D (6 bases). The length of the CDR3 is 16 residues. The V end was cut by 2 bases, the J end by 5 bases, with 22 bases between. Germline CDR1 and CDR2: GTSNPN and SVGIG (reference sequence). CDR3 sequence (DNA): TGTGCCTGGAGTAAATCATTCTTCGGGACGGGAGACGAGCAGTACTTC. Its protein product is CAWSKSFFGTGDEQYF.

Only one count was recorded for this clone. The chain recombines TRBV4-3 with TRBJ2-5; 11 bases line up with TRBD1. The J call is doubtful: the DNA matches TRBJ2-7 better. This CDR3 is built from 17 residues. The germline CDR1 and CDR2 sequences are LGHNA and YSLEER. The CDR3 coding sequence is TGCGCCAGCAGCCAATTGTCCGGGACAGGGGGCTCCTACGAGCAGTACTTC. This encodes CASSQLSGTGGSYEQYF.

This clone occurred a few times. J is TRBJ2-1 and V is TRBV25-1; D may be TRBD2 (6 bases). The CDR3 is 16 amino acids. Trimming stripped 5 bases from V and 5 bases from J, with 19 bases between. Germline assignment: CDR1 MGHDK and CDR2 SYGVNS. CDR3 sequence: CASSLQQEGYHNEQFF. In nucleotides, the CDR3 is TGTGCCAGCAGTCTTCAACAGGAGGGGTACCACAATGAGCAGTTCTTC.

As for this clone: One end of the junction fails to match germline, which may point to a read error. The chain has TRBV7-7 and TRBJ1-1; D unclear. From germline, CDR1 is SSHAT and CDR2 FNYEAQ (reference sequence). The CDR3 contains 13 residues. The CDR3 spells CASSLDTNTEAFF. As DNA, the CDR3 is TGTGCTAGCAGCTTAGACACGAACACTGAAGCTTTCTTT.

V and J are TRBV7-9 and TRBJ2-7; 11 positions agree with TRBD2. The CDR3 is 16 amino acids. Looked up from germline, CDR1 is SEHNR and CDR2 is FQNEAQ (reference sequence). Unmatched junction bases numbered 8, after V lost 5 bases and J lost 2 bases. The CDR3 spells CASSPTSGLAAYEQYF. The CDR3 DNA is TGTGCCAGCAGCCCTACGTCGGGACTAGCGGCCTACGAGCAGTACTTC.

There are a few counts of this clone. The CDR3 DNA is TGTGCCAGCTCACCGGGGGACAGCTACGAGCAGTACTTC. Translated: CASSPGDSYEQYF. V usage is TRBV18 and J usage is TRBJ2-7; the match to TRBD1 covers 7 bases. Germline loops: CDR1 KGHSH, CDR2 LQKENI. CDR3 length equals 13 residues. V lost 3 bases and J lost 3; bases outside the gene matches: 2.

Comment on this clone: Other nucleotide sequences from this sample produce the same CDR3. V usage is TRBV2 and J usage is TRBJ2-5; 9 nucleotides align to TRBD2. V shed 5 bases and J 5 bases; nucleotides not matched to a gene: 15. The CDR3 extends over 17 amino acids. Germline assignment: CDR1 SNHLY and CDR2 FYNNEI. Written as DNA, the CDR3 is TGTGCCAGCAGTAGAATATCTGCGGGAGGGCGGGGTGAGACCCAGTACTTC. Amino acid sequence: CASSRISAGGRGETQYF.

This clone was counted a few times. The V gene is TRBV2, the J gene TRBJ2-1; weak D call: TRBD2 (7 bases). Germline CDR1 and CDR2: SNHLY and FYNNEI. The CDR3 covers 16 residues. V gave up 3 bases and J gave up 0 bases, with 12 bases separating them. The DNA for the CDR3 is TGTGCCAGCAGTGATCGGGGGGCGAGCTCCTACAATGAGCAGTTCTTC. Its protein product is CASSDRGASSYNEQFF.

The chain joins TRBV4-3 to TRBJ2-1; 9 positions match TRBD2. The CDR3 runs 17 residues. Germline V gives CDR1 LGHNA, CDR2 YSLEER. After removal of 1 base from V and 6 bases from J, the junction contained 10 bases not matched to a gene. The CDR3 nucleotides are TGCGCCAGCAGCCAAGCCGGCCGGGCGGGGGGGTTCAATGAGCAGTTCTTC. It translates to CASSQAGRAGGFNEQFF.

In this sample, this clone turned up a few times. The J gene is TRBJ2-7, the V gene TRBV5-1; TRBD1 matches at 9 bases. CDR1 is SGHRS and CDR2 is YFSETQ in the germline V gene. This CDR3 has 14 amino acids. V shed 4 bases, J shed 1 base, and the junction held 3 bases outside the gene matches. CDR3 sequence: CASSRGQGSYEQYF. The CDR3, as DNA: TGCGCCAGCAGCCGCGGACAGGGGTCCTACGAGCAGTACTTC.

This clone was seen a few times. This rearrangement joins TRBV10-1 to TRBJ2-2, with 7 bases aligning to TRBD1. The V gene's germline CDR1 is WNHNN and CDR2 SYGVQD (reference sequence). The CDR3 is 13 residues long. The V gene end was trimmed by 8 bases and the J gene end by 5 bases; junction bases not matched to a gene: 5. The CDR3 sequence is CASPTGLTGELFF. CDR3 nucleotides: TGCGCCAGCCCGACAGGGTTGACCGGGGAGCTGTTTTTT.

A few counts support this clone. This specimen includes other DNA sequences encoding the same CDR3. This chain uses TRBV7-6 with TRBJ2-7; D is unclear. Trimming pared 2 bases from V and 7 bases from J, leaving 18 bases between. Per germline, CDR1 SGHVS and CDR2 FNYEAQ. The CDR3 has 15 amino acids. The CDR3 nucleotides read TGTGCCAGCAGCTTACTCGTTGCGGCTACTGCTGAGCAGTACTTC. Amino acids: CASSLLVAATAEQYF.

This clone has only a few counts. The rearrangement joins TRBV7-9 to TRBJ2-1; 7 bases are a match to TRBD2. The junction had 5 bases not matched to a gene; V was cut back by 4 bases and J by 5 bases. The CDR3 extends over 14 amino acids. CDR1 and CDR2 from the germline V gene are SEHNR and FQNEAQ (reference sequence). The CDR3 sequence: CASSSPSGDNEQFF. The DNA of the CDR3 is TGTGCCAGCAGCTCCCCTAGCGGAGACAATGAGCAGTTCTTC.

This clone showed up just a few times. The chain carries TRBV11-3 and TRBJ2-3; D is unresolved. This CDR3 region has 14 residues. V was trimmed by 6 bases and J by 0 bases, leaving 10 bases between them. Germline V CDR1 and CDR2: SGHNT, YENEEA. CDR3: CASSSYNSTDTQYF. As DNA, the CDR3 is TGTGCCAGCAGTTCATACAATAGCACAGATACGCAGTATTTT.

CDR3 sequence (DNA): TGCGCCAGCAGCTTGGAAGGGAGGGGAAGAGGTGAAAAACTGTTTTTT. Its translation is CASSLEGRGRGEKLFF. The chain employs TRBV5-1 and TRBJ1-4, with TRBD1 as a possible D gene (5 bases). CDR1 and CDR2 from the germline V gene are SGHRS and YFSETQ. V gave up 0 bases and J gave up 7 bases, with 16 bases separating them. CDR3 size: 16 residues.

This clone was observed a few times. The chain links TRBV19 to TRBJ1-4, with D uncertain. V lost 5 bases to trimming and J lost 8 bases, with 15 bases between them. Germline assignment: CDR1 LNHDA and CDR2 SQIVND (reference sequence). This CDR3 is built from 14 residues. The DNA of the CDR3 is TGTGCCAGTAGTCCCGACCGGTGGAGCGAAAAACTGTTTTTT. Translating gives CASSPDRWSEKLFF.

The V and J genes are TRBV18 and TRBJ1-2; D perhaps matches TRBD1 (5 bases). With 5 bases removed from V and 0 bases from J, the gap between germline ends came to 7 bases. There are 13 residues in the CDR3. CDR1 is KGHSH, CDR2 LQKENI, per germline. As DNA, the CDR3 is TGTGCCAGCTCAGGGGACTCTAACTATGGCTACACCTTC. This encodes CASSGDSNYGYTF.

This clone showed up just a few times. The CDR3 DNA reads TGTGCCAGCACCTCTAGGGATATCCAGGGGTACAATGAGCAGTTCTTC. Translation: CASTSRDIQGYNEQFF. The chain has TRBV7-9 and TRBJ2-1; D perhaps matches TRBD1 (6 bases). The CDR3 extends over 16 amino acids. V was clipped by 7 bases and J by 4 bases, with 20 bases between them. Germline CDR1 is SEHNR and CDR2 is FQNEAQ (reference sequence).

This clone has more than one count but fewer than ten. CDR3 residues: CASRRGGEDEQYF. The CDR3 DNA follows: TGTGCCAGCAGGCGAGGAGGGGAGGACGAGCAGTACTTC. The chain recombines TRBV5-4 with TRBJ2-7; TRBD2 might be the D (6 bases). CDR1 SGHNT and CDR2 YYREEE come from the germline V gene (reference sequence). Trimming shortened V by 5 bases and J by 5 bases, and 14 bases separated the two germline ends. The CDR3 is 13 amino acids. The full variable domain, its missing parts supplied by reference TRBV5-4 and TRBJ2-7, is ETGVTQSPTHLIKTRGQQVTLRCSSQSGHNTVSWYQQALGQGPQFIFQYYREEENGRGNFPPRFSGLQFPNYSSELNVNALELDDSALYLCASRRGGEDEQYFGPGTRLTVT.